The source of this TCR beta chain is a study of blood T cell repertoires in COVID-19. Authors' processing steps: By means of reference gene primer amplification, nucleated cell counts were estimated. Method: immunoSEQ multiplex PCR; TCRdb's copy keeps in-frame clones and lacks some. V, J and clone size are those of that table, while D and trimming were read from the DNA. This table has roughly 400,000 clones, 80% to 95% appearing once. Participants in the exposed group had met a COVID-19 case in the 2 weeks before joining the study. The receptor was derived from a woman aged 40 to 49 who had been exposed to COVID-19. Specimen: PBMCs or T cells enriched from blood (not recorded which).

The CDR3 is CASSFSGTPDLEYF. The CDR3 bases are TGTGCCAGCAGCTTTTCCGGGACACCGGACTTGGAATACTTC. V is TRBV7-8 and J is TRBJ2-5; possibly TRBD1 for D (6 bases). This CDR3 spans 14 amino acids. V shed 3 bases and J shed 14 bases, with 22 bases lying between them. Germline CDR1 reads SGHVS; CDR2 reads FQNEAQ.